This TCR beta chain emerged from a study of blood T cell repertoires in COVID-19. Study background: In each case, the material was cDNA or gDNA derived from T cells, B-cell-depleted T cells, or PBMCs.

V lost 1 base, J lost 5 bases, and 5 bases stayed unmatched. Germline values: CDR1 MGHRA, CDR2 YSYEKL. This CDR3 is 15 amino acids long. Using immunoSEQ multiplex PCR, the repertoire was profiled, and TCRdb retains in-frame clones only, with some absent. The sample contains roughly 15,000 clones, roughly 84% of which appear only once. This sequence originates from a man aged 50-60 years with active COVID-19. The V call is TRBV4-1, the J call TRBJ2-7, with TRBD1 identical over 10 bases. Material for sequencing was peripheral blood. CDR3 in DNA: TGCGCCAGCAGCCAAGGTTGGGACAGGGGCCACGAGCAGTACTTC. It translates to CASSQGWDRGHEQYF.